This passage covers 15 T cell receptor beta chains from one sample sequenced in a study of CD8 T cells in ankylosing spondylitis. TCRdb used MiXCR to reprocess the 5' RACE reads, holding one entry per CDR3 protein. The data show 200,000 to 300,000 distinct CDR3 sequences, around 9.1% seen once. The material sequenced was blood, either unsorted or a sorted T cell fraction (not recorded which). The receptor source for this set is a male donor with ankylosing spondylitis or in good health (not recorded which).

This clonotype occurred many times. The V call is TRBV20-1, the J call TRBJ2-7, with 8 bases matching TRBD1. The CDR3 contains 13 residues. Germline loops: CDR1 DFQATT, CDR2 SNEGSKA (reference sequence). V lost 7 bases and J lost 0; bases outside the gene matches: 5. The CDR3 region has the DNA TGCAGTGGCGGGACAGGAAACTCCTACGAGCAGTACTTC. This gives the protein CSGGTGNSYEQYF.

In its sample, this clonotype was seen a few times. This chain links TRBV5-5 with TRBJ2-7, with 9 bases lining up with TRBD1. Germline assignment: CDR1 SGHKS and CDR2 YYEKEE (reference sequence). This CDR3 has 15 residues. The junction had 5 bases not matched to a gene; V was cut back by 2 bases and J by 2 bases. The CDR3 DNA reads as TGTGCCAGCAGCTTCGCACAGGGGGCCCCCTACGAGCAGTACTTC. It codes for CASSFAQGAPYEQYF.

This clonotype was seen at least ten times. The genes are TRBV27 and TRBJ2-7; TRBD2 matches at 10 bases. Germline values: CDR1 MNHEY, CDR2 SMNVEV (reference sequence). The CDR3 is 15 residues long. J lost 2 bases, V lost 4 bases, and 5 bases had no gene match. Written as DNA, the CDR3 is TGTGCCAGCAGTTCGGGACTAGCGACCCCCTACGAGCAGTACTTC. Translation: CASSSGLATPYEQYF.

The V call is TRBV18, the J call TRBJ2-1, with D possibly being TRBD2 (5 bases). The germline CDR1 and CDR2 sequences are KGHSH and LQKENI. This CDR3 region has 13 residues. V was cut by 3 bases and J by 5 bases, with 8 bases left in between. CDR3 protein: CASSPRADNEQFF. The CDR3 bases are TGTGCCAGCTCACCGAGGGCAGACAATGAGCAGTTCTTC.

The sample holds a few counts of this clonotype. The CDR3 here is CASSIQGSGKETQYF. Here the CDR3 DNA reads TGTGCCAGTAGTATCCAGGGGAGCGGGAAAGAGACCCAGTACTTC. The rearrangement joins TRBV19 to TRBJ2-5, with D possibly being TRBD2 (7 bases). V lost 3 bases and J 3 bases, leaving 14 bases between the germline ends. This CDR3 is built from 15 residues. Germline V gene data show CDR1 as LNHDA and CDR2 as SQIVND (reference sequence).

This clonotype was picked up many times. CDR3 sequence reads: CAWSARGSNTGELFF. The CDR3 nucleotides are TGTGCCTGGAGTGCTAGGGGGTCGAACACCGGGGAGCTGTTTTTT. V usage is TRBV30 and J usage is TRBJ2-2, with D possibly matching TRBD1 (6 bases). This CDR3 has 15 residues. CDR1 GTSNPN and CDR2 SVGIG come from the germline V gene (reference sequence). Trimming pared 1 base from V and 0 bases from J, leaving 9 bases between.

This clonotype was counted many times. J is TRBJ1-2 and V is TRBV5-6, with 7 bases aligning to TRBD1. The CDR3 consists of 16 residues. V trimming: 4 bases; J trimming: 2 bases; junction bases outside the gene matches: 11. From germline, CDR1 is SGHDT and CDR2 YYEEEE. CDR3 sequence: CASSIHRTGWNYGYTF. The CDR3 region has the DNA TGTGCCAGCAGCATACACAGGACAGGATGGAACTATGGCTACACCTTC.

This clonotype was seen at least ten times. The chain carries TRBV12-3 or TRBV12-4 and TRBJ1-1; D gene unclear. V lost 4 bases to trimming and J lost 5 bases, with 8 bases between them. This CDR3 region has 12 residues. The CDR3 coding sequence is TGTGCCAGCAGTTCGAGGTTGACTGAAGCTTTCTTT. Its protein is CASSSRLTEAFF.

This clonotype was seen a few times. The gene calls are TRBV29-1 and TRBJ1-1; D may be TRBD1 (5 bases). Trimming took off 6 bases at V and 0 bases at J, with 11 bases between the two ends. This CDR3 has 13 amino acids. Germline V gene sequence: CDR1 SQVTM, CDR2 ANQGSEA. The CDR3 sequence: CSVSTAMNTEAFF. For the CDR3, the DNA is TGCAGCGTCTCGACAGCTATGAACACTGAAGCTTTCTTT.

A few counts support this clonotype. The chain uses TRBV5-5 and TRBJ1-5, with D possibly TRBD1 on 5 matching bases. V dropped 4 bases and J dropped 0 bases, with 14 bases sitting between them. CDR3 size: 16 residues. CDR1 SGHKS and CDR2 YYEKEE come from the germline V gene (reference sequence). The CDR3 DNA reads as TGTGCCAGCAGCCGGGGGGGAGGATATAGCAATCAGCCCCAGCATTTT. Translating gives CASSRGGGYSNQPQHF.

Ten or more counts support this clonotype. The V gene is TRBV29-1, the J gene TRBJ2-7, with 8 bases that match TRBD1. Germline CDR1 SQVTM, CDR2 ANQGSEA. Trimming cost V 5 bases and J 3 bases; bases outside gene matches: 6. This CDR3 region has 13 residues. The CDR3 is CSVRTGTRYEQYF. The DNA for the CDR3 is TGCAGCGTTCGGACAGGGACCCGCTACGAGCAGTACTTC.

This clonotype has at least ten counts. J is TRBJ1-5 and V is TRBV6-1, with D maybe TRBD1 (5 bases). Trimming took 2 bases from V and 7 from J, leaving 9 bases between them. Germline CDR1 reads MNHNS; CDR2 reads SASEGT. This CDR3 has 13 amino acids. The CDR3 region is CASSESGRQPQHF. DNA for the CDR3: TGTGCCAGCAGTGAATCGGGACGCCAGCCCCAGCATTTT.

The V call is TRBV2, the J call TRBJ1-1; the D is unclear. The ends were cut back, 7 bases at V and 5 bases at J, with 14 bases in the middle. This CDR3 has 13 residues. Germline CDR1 is SNHLY and CDR2 is FYNNEI. CDR3 protein: CASKRVGDTEAFF. CDR3 coding DNA: TGTGCCAGCAAACGAGTCGGCGATACTGAAGCTTTCTTT.

This clonotype was recorded many times. The rearrangement joins TRBV10-3 to TRBJ2-3; tentative D call: TRBD1 (5 bases). The germline gives CDR1 ENHRY, CDR2 SYGVKD. V lost 2 bases, J lost 0 bases, and 9 bases lay in between. This CDR3 contains 15 residues. The CDR3 region has the DNA TGTGCCATCAGTGAGATTGGGGCCAGCACAGATACGCAGTATTTT. Its protein is CAISEIGASTDTQYF.

On this clonotype itself: A junction boundary mismatches the germline segment, possibly from a read error. V is TRBV7-8 and J is TRBJ2-2; possibly TRBD2 for D (5 bases). The length of the CDR3 is 10 residues. Germline CDR1 is SGHVS and CDR2 is FQNEAQ. The CDR3 bases are TGTGCCAGCAGTAACGGGGAGCCGTTTTTT. It specifies CASSNGEPFF. The variable domain in full, completed from reference TRBV7-8 and TRBJ2-2, reads GAGVSQSPRYKVAKRGQDVALRCDPISGHVSLFWYQQALGQGPEFLTYFQNEAQLDKSGLPSDRFFAERPEGSVSTLKIQRTQQEDSAVYLCASSNGEPFFGEGSRLTVL.